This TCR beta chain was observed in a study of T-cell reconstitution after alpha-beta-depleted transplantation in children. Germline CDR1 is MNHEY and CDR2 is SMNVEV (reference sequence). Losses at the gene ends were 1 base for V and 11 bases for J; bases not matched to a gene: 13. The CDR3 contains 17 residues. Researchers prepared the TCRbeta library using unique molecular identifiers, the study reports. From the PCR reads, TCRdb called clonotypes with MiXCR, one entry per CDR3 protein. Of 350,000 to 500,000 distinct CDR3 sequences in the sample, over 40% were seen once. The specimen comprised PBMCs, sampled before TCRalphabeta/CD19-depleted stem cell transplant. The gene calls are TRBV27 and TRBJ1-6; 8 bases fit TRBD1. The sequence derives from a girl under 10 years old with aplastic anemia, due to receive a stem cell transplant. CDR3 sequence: CASSLFPPETGVPPLHF. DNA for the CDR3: TGTGCCAGCAGTTTATTCCCCCCCGAGACAGGGGTACCACCCCTCCACTTT.